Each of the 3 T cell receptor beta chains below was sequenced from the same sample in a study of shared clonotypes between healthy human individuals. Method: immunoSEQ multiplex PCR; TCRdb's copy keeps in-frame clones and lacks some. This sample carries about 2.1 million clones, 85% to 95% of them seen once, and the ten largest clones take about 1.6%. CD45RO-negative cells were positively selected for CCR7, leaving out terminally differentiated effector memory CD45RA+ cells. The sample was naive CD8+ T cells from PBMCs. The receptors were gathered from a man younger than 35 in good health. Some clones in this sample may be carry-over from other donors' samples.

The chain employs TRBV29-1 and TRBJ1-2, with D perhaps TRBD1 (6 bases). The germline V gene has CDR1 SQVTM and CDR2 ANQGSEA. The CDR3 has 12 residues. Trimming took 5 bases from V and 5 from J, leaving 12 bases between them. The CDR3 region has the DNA TGCAGCGTTACCGGGGGCCGGTATGGCTACACCTTC. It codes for CSVTGGRYGYTF.

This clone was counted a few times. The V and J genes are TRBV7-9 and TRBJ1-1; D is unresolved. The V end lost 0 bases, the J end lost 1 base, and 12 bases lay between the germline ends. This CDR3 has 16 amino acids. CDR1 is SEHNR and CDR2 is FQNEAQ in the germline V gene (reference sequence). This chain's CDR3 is CASSLAPTAENTEAFF. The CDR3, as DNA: TGTGCCAGCAGCTTAGCGCCCACGGCGGAGAACACTGAAGCTTTCTTT.

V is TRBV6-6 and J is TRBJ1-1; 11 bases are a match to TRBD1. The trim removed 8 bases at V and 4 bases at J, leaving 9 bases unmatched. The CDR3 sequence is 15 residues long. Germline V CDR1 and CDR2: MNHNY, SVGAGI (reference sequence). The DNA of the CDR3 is TGTGCCAGCGCTCGGGACAGGGGGTTTGGCACTGAAGCTTTCTTT. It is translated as CASARDRGFGTEAFF.